One and the same sample provided the 17 T cell receptor beta chains below, sequenced in a study of control samples from healthy donors and cancer patients. Profiling relied on immunoSEQ multiplex PCR, and the TCRdb table lists in-frame clones only, not all of them. The sample includes roughly 59,000 clones, about 92% seen only once; the top ten take 1.7%. The sequencing sample was made of PBMCs. These receptors came from a man aged 40-49 years with colorectal cancer.

This clone came up once. In DNA, the CDR3 is TGTGCCTGGAGCGGTTCAGGGGGCAGGTCCTACAATGAGCAGTTCTTC. Its protein is CAWSGSGGRSYNEQFF. The chain uses TRBV30 and TRBJ2-1, with 8 nucleotides matching TRBD1. V was clipped by 3 bases and J by 1 base; unmatched bases: 8. The CDR3 has 16 residues. Germline CDR1 reads GTSNPN; CDR2 reads SVGIG (reference sequence).

The chain links TRBV6-5 to TRBJ1-1; D is possibly TRBD1 (5 bases). This CDR3 spans 14 amino acids. The germline V gene encodes CDR1 MNHEY and CDR2 SVGAGI. V lost 8 bases to trimming and J lost 4 bases, with 17 bases between them. This CDR3 reads CASRVGGFFTEAFF. The CDR3 nucleotides read TGTGCCAGCCGCGTTGGGGGGTTCTTCACTGAAGCTTTCTTT.

The rearrangement uses TRBV11-3 and TRBJ2-1; either TRBD1 or TRBD2 may fit D (7 bases each). Germline assignment: CDR1 SGHNT and CDR2 YENEEA. Trimming pared 4 bases from V and 4 bases from J, leaving 20 bases between. The CDR3 has 17 amino acids. In nucleotides, the CDR3 is TGTGCCAGCAGCTATGGGGGAGGGGGCGCTGAATACAATGAGCAGTTCTTC. It specifies CASSYGGGGAEYNEQFF.

This rearrangement joins TRBV12-3 or TRBV12-4 to TRBJ2-7; D unclear. Trimming stripped 2 bases from V and 9 bases from J, with 14 bases between. This CDR3 comprises 13 residues. CDR3 in amino acids: CASSLPRGMAQYF. As DNA, the CDR3 is TGTGCCAGCAGTTTACCCCGTGGAATGGCGCAGTACTTC.

The genes are TRBV6-2 or TRBV6-3 and TRBJ2-3; TRBD2 matches 14 bases. Germline-derived CDR1 and CDR2 are MNHEY and SVGEGT. The J segment lost 5 bases and the V segment lost 6 bases, leaving 10 bases of the junction unmatched. The CDR3 sequence is 17 residues long. The CDR3 nucleotides read TGTGCCAGCAGCTTCTCCGGACTAGCGGGGGGAGGAGATACGCAGTATTTT. It translates to CASSFSGLAGGGDTQYF.

The V gene is TRBV11-2, the J gene TRBJ1-1; a weak D match, TRBD1 (6 bases). Deletions cut 4 bases from V and 6 bases from J, with 15 bases between. The V gene's germline CDR1 is SGHAT and CDR2 FQNNGV. CDR3 length: 14 residues. CDR3 DNA: TGTGCCAGCAGCTCCCCAACAGGGTACCCTGAAGCTTTCTTT. This translates into CASSSPTGYPEAFF.

The gene calls are TRBV23-1 and TRBJ2-1; TRBD1 aligns across 9 bases. TRBV23-1 is reported as an ORF; its role is uncertain. The trim removed 3 bases at V and 7 bases at J, leaving 19 bases unmatched. This CDR3 has 19 amino acids. DNA for the CDR3: TGCGCCAGCAGTCACCGAAATGGGGATGGGGACAGGGTTAAGAATGAGCAGTTCTTC. Its translation: CASSHRNGDGDRVKNEQFF.

The CDR3 loop reads CASSLDSGVNSPLHF. CDR3 nucleotide sequence: TGTGCCAGCAGCTTAGATTCAGGGGTTAATTCACCCCTCCACTTT. The chain employs TRBV11-3 and TRBJ1-6; D is perhaps TRBD1 (6 bases). Germline-derived CDR1 and CDR2 are SGHNT and YENEEA. V lost 0 bases, J lost 6 bases, and 9 bases lay in between. The CDR3 covers 15 residues.

V gene TRBV12-3 or TRBV12-4 combines with J gene TRBJ1-1; D possibly corresponds to TRBD1 (5 bases). Trimming left V 6 bases short and J 1 base short, with 9 bases between. CDR3 length equals 13 residues. The chain's CDR3 is CASRVTANTEAFF. CDR3 in DNA: TGTGCCAGCAGGGTGACAGCGAACACTGAAGCTTTCTTT.

The J gene is TRBJ1-3, the V gene TRBV6-5; D may be TRBD1 (5 bases). Germline CDR1 MNHEY, CDR2 SVGAGI. The CDR3 runs 16 residues. V was shortened by 0 bases and J by 0 bases, with 9 bases between the two germline ends. CDR3 coding DNA: TGTGCCAGCAGTTACTCCGCCGGGGGCTCTGGAAACACCATATATTTT. This translates into CASSYSAGGSGNTIYF.

This chain connects TRBV5-8 to TRBJ2-5; TRBD2 matches 10 bases. The trim removed 4 bases at V and 1 base at J, leaving 7 bases unmatched. In germline, CDR1 is SGHTS, CDR2 YDEGEE. The CDR3 consists of 16 residues. Written as DNA, the CDR3 is TGTGCCAGCAGCACTCGGACTAGCGGCTTCCAAGAGACCCAGTACTTC. Amino acids: CASSTRTSGFQETQYF.

The sample holds one count of this clone. The rearrangement links TRBV18 to TRBJ1-3; D gene unclear. Germline CDR1 and CDR2: KGHSH and LQKENI. CDR3 length: 16 amino acids. V lost 0 bases and J lost 0, with 9 bases in between. In nucleotides, the CDR3 is TGTGCCAGCTCACCACCAGAAGCTAACTCTGGAAACACCATATATTTT. It specifies CASSPPEANSGNTIYF.

The rearrangement uses TRBV18 and TRBJ2-2; no firm D call. The CDR3 is made up of 12 amino acids. Trimming left V 3 bases short and J 3 bases short, with 2 bases between. The germline V gene has CDR1 KGHSH and CDR2 LQKENI. CDR3 amino acids: CASSPDTGELFF. The CDR3 bases are TGTGCCAGCTCACCGGACACCGGGGAGCTGTTTTTT.

This clone appeared a few times. The chain links TRBV5-4 to TRBJ1-6; 7 bases match TRBD1. This CDR3 is built from 14 residues. From germline, CDR1 is SGHNT and CDR2 YYREEE (reference sequence). Germline trimming cut 4 bases from V and 9 bases from J; bases unmatched to any gene: 7. The CDR3: CASSTQRQGSPLHF. The CDR3 nucleotides are TGTGCCAGCAGCACCCAGAGACAGGGTTCACCCCTCCACTTT.

This clone showed up just a few times. The V gene is TRBV19, the J gene TRBJ1-2, with D uncertain. The V end lost 8 bases, the J end lost 4 bases, and 8 bases lay between the germline ends. The CDR3 is 11 amino acids. CDR1 is LNHDA and CDR2 is SQIVND in the germline V gene (reference sequence). The CDR3 sequence: CASGFGYGYTF. The CDR3 region has the DNA TGTGCCAGTGGATTCGGCTATGGCTACACCTTC.

V gene TRBV5-6 combines with J gene TRBJ2-1; tentative D call: TRBD1 (6 bases). Trimming cost V 0 bases and J 5 bases, with 12 bases left between them. Germline values: CDR1 SGHDT, CDR2 YYEEEE. This CDR3 region has 15 residues. Here the CDR3 reads CASSLDRAVHNEQFF. The CDR3 DNA reads TGTGCCAGCAGCTTGGACAGGGCTGTGCACAATGAGCAGTTCTTC.

The chain joins TRBV9 to TRBJ2-7, with D uncertain. V was shortened by 3 bases and J by 3 bases, with 4 bases between the two germline ends. From germline, CDR1 is SGDLS and CDR2 YYNGEE. The CDR3 contains 11 residues. CDR3 sequence: CASSADYEQYF. The CDR3 bases are TGTGCCAGCAGCGCCGACTACGAGCAGTACTTC. Using reference TRBV9 and TRBJ2-7 for the parts outside the CDR3, the full variable domain is DSGVTQTPKHLITATGQRVTLRCSPRSGDLSVYWYQQSLDQGLQFLIQYYNGEERAKGNILERFSAQQFPDLHSELNLSSLELGDSALYFCASSADYEQYFGPGTRLTVT.